One sample yielded the 10 T cell receptor beta chains listed below, sequenced in a study of blood T cells in healthy people across ages. A sample-barcoded 5' primer and a J-beta primer mix were used in a second PCR of about 7 to 12 cycles. TCRdb processed the 5' RACE reads anew with MiXCR; each CDR3 protein has one entry. The sample holds 850,000 to 950,000 distinct CDR3 sequences, under 35% seen once. The sequencing input was blood. These receptors came from a woman aged 80 or older in good health.

The V call is TRBV29-1, the J call TRBJ2-4; 11 positions agree with TRBD2. CDR3 length equals 13 residues. The germline CDR1 and CDR2 sequences are SQVTM and ANQGSEA. Trimming removed 6 bases from V and 7 bases from J; junction bases left unmatched: 5. The CDR3 nucleotides are TGCAGCGTGGAAACTAGCGGGAGCAACATTCAGTACTTC. Translating it yields CSVETSGSNIQYF.

The chain's CDR3 is CASSPGGLAGGTDTQYF. CDR3 bases: TGTGCCAGCAGTCCGGGAGGACTAGCGGGAGGCACAGATACGCAGTATTTT. This sequence joins TRBV12-3 or TRBV12-4 and TRBJ2-3, with 13 bases that match TRBD2. The CDR3 consists of 17 residues. V was pared by 5 bases and J by 1 base, with 6 bases of the junction left unmatched.

Turning to this clonotype: A much bigger clone sits one base away, suggesting this may be a read error. The J gene is TRBJ2-3, the V gene TRBV3-1; maybe TRBD2 (5 bases). The germline CDR1 and CDR2 sequences are LGHDT and YNNKEL (reference sequence). This CDR3 contains 15 residues. CDR3 sequence (DNA): TGTGTCAGCAGCCGGGGTTACGAGGCTCGAGGCTGGCAGTATTTT. Protein sequence: CVSSRGYEARGWQYF.

A word on this clonotype: A single base separates this from a much larger clone, so it may be a read error. The chain combines TRBV4-3 with TRBJ1-2; a weak D match, TRBD1 (6 bases). The V gene lost 1 base and the J gene lost 7 bases, with 22 bases spanning the gap. The CDR3 consists of 17 residues. Germline CDR1 reads LGHNA; CDR2 reads YSLEER. In nucleotides, the CDR3 is TGCGCCAGCAGCCAAGGAAGGTTGGGGGGGGCGAGCGTTGGCTACACCTTC. Its translation: CASSQGRLGGASVGYTF.

This clonotype has a single count. V usage is TRBV15 and J usage is TRBJ2-7, with unresolved D. V gave up 0 bases and J gave up 0 bases, with 12 bases separating them. Germline lookup yields CDR1 LNHNV and CDR2 YYDKDF (reference sequence). This CDR3 spans 16 amino acids. The CDR3 DNA follows: TGTGCCACCAGCAGAGATTATCGCAGGAGCTCCTACGAGCAGTACTTC. Residues: CATSRDYRRSSYEQYF. The full variable domain, in which reference TRBV15 and TRBJ2-7 provide the parts outside the CDR3, is DAMVIQNPRYQVTQFGKPVTLSCSQTLNHNVMYWYQQKSSQAPKLLFHYYDKDFNNEADTPDNFQSRRPNTSFCFLDIRSPGLGDTAMYLCATSRDYRRSSYEQYFGPGTRLTVT.

Details on this clonotype: A clone one base away is much larger, so this may be a read error. The chain carries TRBV20-1 and TRBJ2-3; 10 nucleotides agree with TRBD2. The CDR3 covers 14 residues. CDR1 is DFQATT, CDR2 SNEGSKA, per germline (reference sequence). For the CDR3, the DNA is TGCAGTCCGAGAGCGGGGGGGTCCACAGATACGCGGTATTTT. Translation: CSPRAGGSTDTRYF.

About this clonotype itself: One base away lies a much larger clone, so this may be a sequencing read error. The chain combines TRBV20-1 with TRBJ2-5; 8 bases agree with TRBD1. Trimming at V came to 1 base and at J to 11 bases, leaving 15 bases not matched to a gene. CDR3 size: 15 residues. Germline V lookup: CDR1 DFQATT, CDR2 SNEGSKA (reference sequence). CDR3 loop: CSARARTGSRDEQYF. The CDR3 nucleotides read TGCAGTGCTAGAGCCAGGACAGGGTCCCGGGATGAGCAGTACTTC.

This clonotype was found many times. J is TRBJ2-5 and V is TRBV7-2, with D possibly being TRBD2 (7 bases). V lost 4 bases and J 1 base, leaving 10 bases between the germline ends. The CDR3 extends over 14 amino acids. Germline loops: CDR1 SGHTA, CDR2 FQGNSA. CDR3 DNA: TGTGCCAGCAGCTCACGGGGGGCCCAAGAGACCCAGTACTTC. Residues: CASSSRGAQETQYF.

This rearrangement joins TRBV6-2 or TRBV6-3 to TRBJ1-4; a weak D match, TRBD1 (5 bases). Germline values: CDR1 MNHEY, CDR2 SVGEGT. The V and J ends lost 4 bases and 6 bases respectively, with 9 bases between them. CDR3 length: 13 amino acids. The CDR3 DNA sequence: TGTGCCAGCAGTTTACAGGCCTATGAAAAACTGTTTTTT. Translation gives CASSLQAYEKLFF.

The table lists this clonotype with a few counts. This rearrangement joins TRBV6-1 to TRBJ2-7; possible D gene TRBD2, 5 bases. Germline CDR1 reads MNHNS; CDR2 reads SASEGT. The V end was cut by 0 bases, the J end by 7 bases, with 10 bases between. CDR3 length: 13 residues. Here the CDR3 reads CASSEAGPGEQYF. The CDR3 DNA sequence: TGTGCCAGCAGTGAAGCAGGCCCGGGAGAGCAGTACTTC.